This T cell receptor beta chain was sequenced for a study of T cells after yellow fever vaccination. The CDR3 extends over 12 amino acids. V lost 4 bases and J 5 bases, leaving 8 bases between the germline ends. Germline values: CDR1 SGHRS, CDR2 YFSETQ. As TCR cDNA was made by 5'RACE template switching, a universal primer site and UMIs were added. MiXCR, run by TCRdb on the 5' RACE reads, gives a single entry per CDR3 protein. The sample carries a few hundred thousand distinct CDR3 sequences, over 4.5% recorded once. The sequence was collected from a man younger than 30 who received the YFV17D yellow fever vaccine. The rearrangement uses TRBV5-1 and TRBJ2-3, with TRBD1 as a possible D gene (5 bases). The source was CD4+ T cells sorted from PBMCs, collected on the day of the yellow fever booster vaccination. CDR3 DNA: TGCGCCAGCAGCCGGACAAGAGATACGCAGTATTTT. It encodes CASSRTRDTQYF.